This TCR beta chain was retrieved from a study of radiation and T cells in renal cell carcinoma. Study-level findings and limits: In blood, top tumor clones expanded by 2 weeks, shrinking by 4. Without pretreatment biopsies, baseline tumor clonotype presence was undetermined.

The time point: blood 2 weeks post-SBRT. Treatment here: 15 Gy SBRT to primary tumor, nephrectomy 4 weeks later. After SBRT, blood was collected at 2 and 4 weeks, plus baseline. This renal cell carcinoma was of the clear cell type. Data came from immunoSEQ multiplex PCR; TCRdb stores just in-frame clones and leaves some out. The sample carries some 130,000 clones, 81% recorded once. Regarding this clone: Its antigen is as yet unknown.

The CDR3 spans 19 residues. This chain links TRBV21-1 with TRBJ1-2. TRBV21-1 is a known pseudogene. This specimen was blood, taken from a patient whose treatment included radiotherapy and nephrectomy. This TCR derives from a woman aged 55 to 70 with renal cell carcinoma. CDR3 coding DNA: TGTGCCAGCAGCCCCCGACGCCTGCTGCCTCAACCCTTAAACTATGGCTACACCTTC. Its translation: CASSPRRLLPQPLNYGYTF.